This TCR beta chain was found in a study of blood T cell repertoires in COVID-19 (TCRdb year 2020). Study-level background: Collaborator samples came from the United States, Italy and Spain and covered acute and convalescent phases of COVID-19. The prospective study material was composed of cDNA or gDNA derived from T cells, B-cell-depleted T cells, or PBMCs. The dataset comprised deeply sampled blood TCRbeta repertoires from subjects exposed to, actively infected with, or recovered from COVID-19. The repertoires were released in a freely available public database meant as a resource for research on the immune response to SARS-CoV-2. Samples came from the ongoing ImmuneRACE study (first 160 participants) plus 1,254 subjects from 6 global collaborators. Nearly every sample came with metadata listing a de-identified subject ID, COVID-19 status, age in years and sex. Where HLA class I and class II types were available, the types were taken from metadata supplied by the sample provider, not from assay-based typing.

Concerning this clone: Its antigen target is currently unknown. No base qualities exist here, and no much larger clone lies one base off it.

Whole blood was collected in K2EDTA tubes by collaborating institutions according to the institutions' own protocols. For TCRbeta analysis, collaborator samples were shipped as frozen whole blood, as isolated PBMCs, or as DNA extracted from either sample type. The immunoSEQ Assay, a bias-controlled multiplex PCR, was used to amplify TCRbeta CDR3 regions from genomic DNA. Per the source publication's procedure: The number of nucleated cells in each sample was estimated by amplification of reference gene primers within the assay. To quantify the absolute abundance of each unique TCRbeta CDR3 rearrangement, sequence reads were collapsed and filtered. For each sample, productive Simpson clonality was calculated as the square root of Simpson's diversity index across productive rearrangements. In TCRdb, the immuneACCESS table is reduced to in-frame sequences with V and J assigned. These tables do not hold every clone; where another copy was compared, an unresolved V gene accounts for under half, and the others remain unexplained. V and J calls and clone size follow that table, whereas D and trimming were derived from the DNA. Recorded for this sample are about 230,000 clones; approximately 83% of them occurred a single time. Clones ranked in the top ten supply roughly 7% of the sample.

General conclusions and limits of the study: Clinical and demographic metadata were provided uncurated, with the amount varying by source and participant.

The sequence was collected from a woman aged 45-59 years with acute or convalescent COVID-19. Material for sequencing was peripheral blood.

The DNA reads TGTGCCAGCAGGACAGGGTTGGGAGATACGCAGTATTTT. It specifies CASRTGLGDTQYF. Here the chain combines TRBV6-5 and TRBJ2-3, with 7 central nucleotides matching TRBD1. CDR1 and CDR2 were assigned from the germline V gene as MNHEY and SVGAGI. For this chain, trimming is 6 bases at the V end and 5 bases at the J end, and the number of junction bases without a gene match is 5. From the cysteine up to the phenylalanine, the CDR3 has a length of 13 residues. Of all the DNA, just the CDR3 is kept, 39 bases in frame from base 1.